This is a list of T cell receptor beta chains from one sample in a study of blood T cell repertoires in COVID-19. Sequenced by immunoSEQ multiplex PCR; TCRdb stores in-frame clones only, minus some. This table has approximately 300,000 clones, around 80% appearing once. Material for sequencing was peripheral blood. The receptors were gathered from a woman aged 45 to 65 with acute or convalescent COVID-19. The conserved cysteine and the conserved F or W are not part of the CDR3 here. D genes are given only for firm matches.

CDR3aa,v_gene,j_gene,d_gene
ASSRAGTGTAGPEAF,TRBV19,TRBJ1-1,.
ASSIDLGQGGSNQPQH,TRBV19,TRBJ1-5,TRBD1
AWSGGRGAYNEQF,TRBV30,TRBJ2-1,TRBD2
ASSQDRGGRKLF,TRBV4-1,TRBJ2-2,TRBD2
ASSPPVGQGTTEQY,TRBV18,TRBJ2-7,TRBD1
ASSLPGQEFYGYT,TRBV5-4,TRBJ1-2,TRBD1
ASRSGQTYTGELF,TRBV5-5,TRBJ2-2,.
AISETRNTEAF,TRBV10-3,TRBJ1-1,.
ASSSGGVYNEQF,TRBV5-5,TRBJ2-1,TRBD2
ASGFRSTGYEQF,TRBV12-5,TRBJ2-1,.
ASGAGEDKAF,TRBV12-5,TRBJ1-1,.
ASNDRTTEDTQY,TRBV7-2,TRBJ2-3,.
AWRTERNTEAF,TRBV30,TRBJ1-1,.
ASSVGASGRARPSGANVLT,TRBV9,TRBJ2-6,TRBD2
ASSKKGTGLLFNYGYT,TRBV6-2/TRBV6-3,TRBJ1-2,TRBD1
ASSPGLAGGPYNEQF,TRBV21-1,TRBJ2-1,.
ASSQEYTGGGNTIY,TRBV4-1,TRBJ1-3,TRBD1
ASSREPTPHEQF,TRBV11-2,TRBJ2-1,.
ASSYSTRDHEQY,TRBV6-2/TRBV6-3,TRBJ2-7,.
SARDTYGYT,TRBV20-1,TRBJ1-2,.
ASSQSGTGQTGELF,TRBV16,TRBJ2-2,TRBD1
ASWEGGELF,TRBV12-3/TRBV12-4,TRBJ2-2,TRBD2
ASSRQGAMNTEAF,TRBV2,TRBJ1-1,TRBD1
ASSATGGGNTDTQY,TRBV4-1,TRBJ2-3,TRBD2
ASSKAGLIANTGELF,TRBV21-1,TRBJ2-2,.
ASSHARAGGSTGELF,TRBV4-1,TRBJ2-2,TRBD2
ASSYDRASYNEQF,TRBV7-2,TRBJ2-1,TRBD1
ASSQVGQTTEAF,TRBV3-1/TRBV3-2,TRBJ1-1,TRBD1
ASSSSLGGLPLH,TRBV7-2,TRBJ1-6,.
ATSDSVGGIYNEQF,TRBV24-1,TRBJ2-1,.
ASKIMAGNTEAF,TRBV2,TRBJ1-1,.
SAQQGQGQF,TRBV20-1,TRBJ2-1,TRBD1
ASSLYPLAGTDEQY,TRBV27,TRBJ2-7,.
ASRLDLSSYNEQF,TRBV5-8,TRBJ2-1,.
ASSLAGQGRGNGRETQY,TRBV7-8,TRBJ2-5,.
ASSKEASAINEKLF,TRBV6-7,TRBJ1-4,.
AWTDGGTDTDTQY,TRBV30,TRBJ2-3,.
ASSQTTDSGRNQPQH,TRBV3-1/TRBV3-2,TRBJ1-5,.
ASSSRRGPGGTEAF,TRBV6-6,TRBJ1-1,TRBD1
ASSEDPQRGDHKTQY,TRBV2,TRBJ2-5,TRBD2
ASSQSTGQGIFALNQPQH,TRBV23-1,TRBJ1-5,TRBD1
ASSDTRGLATEAF,TRBV6-1,TRBJ1-1,TRBD1
ASSLSQTNTEAF,TRBV5-1,TRBJ1-1,.
ASSLSGRGGTEAF,TRBV27,TRBJ1-1,.
ASSVGTGRQPQH,TRBV9,TRBJ1-5,TRBD1
ASSPLAGSSYNEQF,TRBV5-6,TRBJ2-1,TRBD2
ASSPRGTGLYQETQY,TRBV7-3,TRBJ2-5,TRBD1
SGKGTGAPSEQY,TRBV29-1,TRBJ2-7,TRBD1
ASSLLGTSGYYNEQF,TRBV27,TRBJ2-1,TRBD2
ATSDYPSLVLT,TRBV24-1,TRBJ2-6,.
ASTLTVQTEAF,TRBV3-1/TRBV3-2,TRBJ1-1,.
ASSLTTGNYGYT,TRBV5-1,TRBJ1-2,.
AISESPTSGSPETQY,TRBV10-3,TRBJ2-5,TRBD2
ASMANTEAF,TRBV12-3/TRBV12-4,TRBJ1-1,.
SVVQGNQPQH,TRBV29-1,TRBJ1-5,.
ASTRGRNTEAF,TRBV6-5,TRBJ1-1,.
ASSQVLVPTGELF,TRBV14,TRBJ2-2,.